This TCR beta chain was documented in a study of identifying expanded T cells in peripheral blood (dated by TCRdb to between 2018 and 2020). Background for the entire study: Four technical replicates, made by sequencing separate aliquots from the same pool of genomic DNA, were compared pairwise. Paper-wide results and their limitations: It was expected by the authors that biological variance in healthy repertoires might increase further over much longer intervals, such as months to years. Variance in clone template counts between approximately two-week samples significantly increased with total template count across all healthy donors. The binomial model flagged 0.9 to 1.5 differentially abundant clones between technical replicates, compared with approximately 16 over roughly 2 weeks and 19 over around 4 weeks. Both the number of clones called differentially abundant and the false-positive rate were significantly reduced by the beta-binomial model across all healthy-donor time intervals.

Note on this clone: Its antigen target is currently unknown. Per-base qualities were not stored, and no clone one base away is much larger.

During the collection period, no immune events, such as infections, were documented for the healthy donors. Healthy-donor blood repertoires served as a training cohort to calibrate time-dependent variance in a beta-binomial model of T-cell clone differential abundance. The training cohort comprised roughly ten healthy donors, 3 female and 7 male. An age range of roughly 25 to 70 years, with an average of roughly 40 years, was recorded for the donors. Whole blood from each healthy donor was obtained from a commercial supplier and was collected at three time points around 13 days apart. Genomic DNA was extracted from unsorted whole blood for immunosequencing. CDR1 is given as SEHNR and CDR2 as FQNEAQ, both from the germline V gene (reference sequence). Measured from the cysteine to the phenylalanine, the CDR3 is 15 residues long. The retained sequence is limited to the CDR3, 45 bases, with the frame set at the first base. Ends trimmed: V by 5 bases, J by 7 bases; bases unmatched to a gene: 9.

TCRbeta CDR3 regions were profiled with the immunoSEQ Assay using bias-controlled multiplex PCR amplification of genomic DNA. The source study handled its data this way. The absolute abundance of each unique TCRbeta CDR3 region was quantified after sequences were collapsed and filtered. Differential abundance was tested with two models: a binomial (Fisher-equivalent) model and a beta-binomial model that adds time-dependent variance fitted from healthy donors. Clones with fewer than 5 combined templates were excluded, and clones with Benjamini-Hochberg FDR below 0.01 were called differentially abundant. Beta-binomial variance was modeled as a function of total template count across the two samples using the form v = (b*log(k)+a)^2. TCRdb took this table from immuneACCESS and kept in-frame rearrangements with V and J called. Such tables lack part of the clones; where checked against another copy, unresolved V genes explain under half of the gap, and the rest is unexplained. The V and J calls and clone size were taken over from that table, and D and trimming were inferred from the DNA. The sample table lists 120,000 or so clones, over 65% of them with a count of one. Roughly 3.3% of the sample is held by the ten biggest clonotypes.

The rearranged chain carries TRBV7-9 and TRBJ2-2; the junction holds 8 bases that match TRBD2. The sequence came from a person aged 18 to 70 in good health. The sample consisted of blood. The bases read TGTGCCAGCAGCCCTCGGGTAGCGGGGAACGGGGAGCTGTTTTTT. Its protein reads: CASSPRVAGNGELFF.